What follows are 8 T cell receptor beta chains derived from one specimen sequenced in a study of T-cell memory formation after mild COVID-19. TCRdb passed the 5' RACE reads through MiXCR, listing each CDR3 protein once. The sample shows roughly 100,000 distinct CDR3 sequences, under 15% of them seen only once. Material: PBMCs or a T cell subset sorted from them (not recorded which). These receptors all stem from an adult woman who had mild COVID-19 (a few samples of this study predate the infection). Cell type and time point are not known.

The chain is built from TRBV12-3 or TRBV12-4 and TRBJ2-1; possibly TRBD2 for D (5 bases). Trimming cost V 3 bases and J 6 bases, with 18 bases left between them. This CDR3 spans 16 amino acids. The CDR3 here is CASSFIVGGRFNEQFF. The DNA for the CDR3 is TGTGCCAGCAGTTTTATCGTGGGCGGGCGTTTCAATGAGCAGTTCTTC.

This clonotype occurred a few times. The chain carries TRBV2 and TRBJ2-3; 7 bases are shared with TRBD2. V trimming: 6 bases; J trimming: 2 bases; junction bases outside the gene matches: 8. CDR3 length: 15 amino acids. Germline V gene lookup returns CDR1 SNHLY and CDR2 FYNNEI. CDR3: CASRESGDYTDTQYF. The CDR3 bases are TGTGCCAGCAGAGAAAGCGGGGATTACACAGATACGCAGTATTTT.

This chain links TRBV7-9 with TRBJ2-1; 10 nucleotides align to TRBD2. Looked up from germline, CDR1 is SEHNR and CDR2 is FQNEAQ (reference sequence). With V trimmed by 4 bases and J by 6 bases, 18 bases remained unmatched. The CDR3 totals 19 residues. CDR3 sequence: CASSSWGWLAGETSNEQFF. For the CDR3, the DNA is TGTGCCAGCAGCTCGTGGGGATGGCTAGCGGGAGAAACCTCCAATGAGCAGTTCTTC.

The chain couples TRBV4-1 to TRBJ2-2; D not certain. Germline lookup yields CDR1 MGHRA and CDR2 YSYEKL. CDR3 length equals 15 residues. The V end lost 2 bases, the J end lost 6 bases, and 13 bases lay between the germline ends. CDR3 loop: CASSQPDPGPGELFF. The CDR3 DNA reads TGCGCCAGCAGCCAACCCGACCCGGGCCCCGGGGAGCTGTTTTTT.

This clonotype occurred many times. The gene calls are TRBV20-1 and TRBJ2-2, with TRBD1 matching over 8 bases. Germline CDR1 reads DFQATT; CDR2 reads SNEGSKA (reference sequence). V shed 0 bases, J shed 7 bases, and the junction held 7 bases outside the gene matches. CDR3 length: 15 amino acids. CDR3 sequence (DNA): TGCAGTGCTAGAGATCGTGGGACAGGACACGGGGAGCTGTTTTTT. Translation gives CSARDRGTGHGELFF.

The V gene is TRBV4-1, the J gene TRBJ2-7; TRBD1 agrees at 7 bases. The V and J ends lost 4 bases and 4 bases, in that order; junction bases with no gene match: 13. This CDR3 has 16 amino acids. Per the germline V gene, CDR1 is MGHRA and CDR2 is YSYEKL. The CDR3 sequence is CASSLKTGRSQYEQYF. In nucleotides, the CDR3 is TGCGCCAGCAGCCTAAAGACAGGGCGGTCTCAGTACGAGCAGTACTTC.

This clonotype occurred a few times. This rearrangement joins TRBV5-1 to TRBJ1-2; TRBD1 matches at 8 bases. Germline assignment: CDR1 SGHRS and CDR2 YFSETQ. The CDR3 is 13 amino acids. V gave up 7 bases and J gave up 4 bases; unmatched junction bases: 6. The CDR3 loop is CASWGQDTYGYTF. The CDR3 DNA is TGCGCCAGCTGGGGACAGGATACCTATGGCTACACCTTC.

This clonotype was picked up a small number of times. The chain uses TRBV6-5 and TRBJ1-2; D is unresolved. V dropped 0 bases and J dropped 3 bases, with 14 bases sitting between them. This CDR3 region has 16 residues. In germline, CDR1 is MNHEY, CDR2 SVGAGI. The CDR3 region is CASSYSWGDLDYGYTF. Here the CDR3 DNA reads TGTGCCAGCAGTTACTCGTGGGGAGATTTGGACTATGGCTACACCTTC.